The rows below give T cell receptor beta chains drawn from one sample of a study of blood T cell repertoires in COVID-19. Clones were read by immunoSEQ multiplex PCR, and TCRdb kept only the in-frame ones, dropping some. The sample contains about 170,000 clones, 70% to 85% of which appear only once. The sequenced material came from PBMCs or T cells enriched from blood (not recorded which). Source of these receptors: a man aged 50 to 60 who had recovered from COVID-19. CDR3s include the opening cysteine and the closing phenylalanine or tryptophan. Each record gives: D gene, J gene, clone size, V gene, CDR3 DNA, CDR3 protein. D genes are given only for firm matches. Expanded clones are given a class, and other clones once, few, many or no size at all.

>TRBD1|TRBJ2-7|-|TRBV11-2
TGTGCCAGCAGCTCGACACAGGGGCGCTACGAGCAGTACTTC
CASSSTQGRYEQYF
>TRBD1|TRBJ1-4|-|TRBV7-9
TGTGCCAGCAGCGGAACCGGGACAGGGGGGCCCCTGACTGAAAAACTGTTTTTT
CASSGTGTGGPLTEKLFF
>TRBD2|TRBJ2-3|-|TRBV11-2
TGTGCCAGCAGCCTCCGGACTAGCGGGGGGGATACGCAGTATTTT
CASSLRTSGGDTQYF
>-|TRBJ1-4|-|TRBV7-6
TGTGCCAGCAGCTATGGCAGGGTGAATAATGAAAAACTGTTTTTT
CASSYGRVNNEKLFF
>-|TRBJ2-5|-|TRBV7-9
TGTGCCAGCAGCTTAGGGAGTGGGCAGGGGAAAGAGACCCAGTACTTC
CASSLGSGQGKETQYF
>TRBD2|TRBJ2-5|-|TRBV7-8
TGTGCCAGCAGCTTAAGCGGGGGGCCCGGAGAGACCCAGTACTTC
CASSLSGGPGETQYF
>-|TRBJ1-2|-|TRBV5-1
TGCGCCAGCAGCTCAGGGGCATACTATGGCTACACCTTC
CASSSGAYYGYTF
>-|TRBJ2-3|-|TRBV5-1
TGCGCCAGCAGCTCTCAAAGGGGCAGACCCACAGATACGCAGTATTTT
CASSSQRGRPTDTQYF
>TRBD2|TRBJ2-3|once|TRBV14
TGTGCCAGCAGCCACCGGACGACTAGCGGGGGTTTTAGCACAGATACGCAGTATTTT
CASSHRTTSGGFSTDTQYF
>-|TRBJ1-2|-|TRBV5-5
TGTGCCAGCAGCCCTTTGGGGAGTGGGCGCTACACCTTC
CASSPLGSGRYTF
>-|TRBJ2-5|few|TRBV7-2
TGTGCCAGCAGCTTAGTCAGGGGCCAAGAGACCCAGTACTTC
CASSLVRGQETQYF
>TRBD2|TRBJ2-3|-|TRBV27
TGTGCCAGCAGCCCCGGACTAGGCACAGATACGCAGTATTTT
CASSPGLGTDTQYF
>-|TRBJ1-2|-|TRBV6-5
TGTGCCAGCAGCTTTGGACTCTCTTGGGATGGCTACACCTTC
CASSFGLSWDGYTF
>-|TRBJ2-5|-|TRBV5-1
TGCGCCAGCAGTCCGACGGGAGAGACCCAGTACTTC
CASSPTGETQYF
>TRBD1|TRBJ2-7|-|TRBV18
TGTGCCAGCTCACCGGGTCCACCCGGGACAGGGGCCCTATCCTACGAGCAGTACTTC
CASSPGPPGTGALSYEQYF
>-|TRBJ1-1|-|TRBV28
TGTGCCAGCAGGTACAGTCTGAAATATGAAGCTTTCTTT
CASRYSLKYEAFF
>-|TRBJ1-1|-|TRBV5-1
TGCGCCAGCAGCTTGGAAGGGGTCCTAGAAGCTTTCTTT
CASSLEGVLEAFF
>TRBD1|TRBJ2-2|-|TRBV2
TGTGCCAGCAGTGAGACAGGGGCGGATACCGGGGAGCTGTTTTTT
CASSETGADTGELFF
>TRBD2|TRBJ2-1|-|TRBV7-3
TGTGCCAGCAGCTTAGGAGCGGGGGACGGTGAGCAGTTCTTC
CASSLGAGDGEQFF
>TRBD1|TRBJ2-2|-|TRBV6-5
TGTGCCAGCAGGGGGACAGGGGGCACCGGGGAGCTGTTTTTT
CASRGTGGTGELFF
>-|TRBJ2-1|once|TRBV18
TGTGCCAGCTCCCTAGTCGGGGTTGGAGAGCAGTTCTTC
CASSLVGVGEQFF
>TRBD1|TRBJ1-2|-|TRBV6-5
TGTGCCAGCAGACAGGGGGCGGCCTCCGGCTACACCTTC
CASRQGAASGYTF
>-|TRBJ1-4|-|TRBV10-3
TGTGCCATCGGAGGTAGGCAGGAAGGAGAAAAACTGTTTTTT
CAIGGRQEGEKLFF
>TRBD1|TRBJ2-2|-|TRBV2
TGTGCCAGCAGTAGGTGGACAGGGGGCAACACCGGGGAGCTGTTTTTT
CASSRWTGGNTGELFF
>-|TRBJ1-6|-|TRBV29-1
TGCAGCGCCTCGGCGGGAGGAAATAATTCACCCCTCCACTTT
CSASAGGNNSPLHF
>TRBD1|TRBJ2-2|-|TRBV2
TGTGCCAGCAGTGCGGACAGGGGGCGGACCGGGGAGCTGTTTTTT
CASSADRGRTGELFF
>TRBD2|TRBJ2-3|-|TRBV4-2
TGTGCCAGCAGCCAAGTAGCGGGGGGGCCGGACACGCAGTATTTT
CASSQVAGGPDTQYF
>TRBD1|TRBJ1-2|-|TRBV28
TGTGCCAGCAGTCTGACAGGGTCCAATGGCTACACCTTC
CASSLTGSNGYTF
>-|TRBJ1-6|-|TRBV12-3/TRBV12-4
TGTGCCAGCAGGGATCCAGGCTCACCCCTCCACTTT
CASRDPGSPLHF
>TRBD1|TRBJ1-1|-|TRBV19
TGTGCCAGTAACGACAGGGTAATGAACACTGAAGCTTTCTTT
CASNDRVMNTEAFF
>TRBD1|TRBJ1-6|-|TRBV5-1
TGCGCCAGCAGCGGGGCCGGGACAGGGCGCTCACCCCTCCACTTT
CASSGAGTGRSPLHF
>-|TRBJ2-7|-|TRBV5-6
TGTGCCAGCAGCTTGATAATCCAGGCCCGGTACGAGCAGTACTTC
CASSLIIQARYEQYF
>-|TRBJ2-7|-|TRBV7-9
TGTGCCAGCAGCTCAGGTCGTAACGAGCAGTACTTC
CASSSGRNEQYF
>TRBD1|TRBJ1-4|-|TRBV3-1/TRBV3-2
TGTGCCAGCAGCCAAGGGAGGAGGGGGCCGGCTAATGAAAAACTGTTTTTT
CASSQGRRGPANEKLFF
>-|TRBJ1-6|-|TRBV28
TGTGCCAGCACCTTAAGGGGCACTTATAATTCACCCCTCCACTTT
CASTLRGTYNSPLHF
>TRBD1|TRBJ1-2|-|TRBV15
TGTGCCACCAGCAGATTGGGGACAGGGGGGATTGGCTACACCTTC
CATSRLGTGGIGYTF
>TRBD1|TRBJ2-5|-|TRBV2
TGTGCCAGCGTGACAGGGCCACTAAGCCAAGAGACCCAGTACTTC
CASVTGPLSQETQYF
>TRBD1|TRBJ2-1|-|TRBV29-1
TGCAGCGTTCGTGGGACAGGGGATTACAATGAGCAGTTCTTC
CSVRGTGDYNEQFF
>-|TRBJ2-5|-|TRBV7-2
TGTGCCAGCAGCTACCGCCCATGGGGGCAGAAGACCCAGTACTTC
CASSYRPWGQKTQYF
>-|TRBJ1-2|-|TRBV7-2
TGTGCCAGCAGCTTAGGCCCTATGTATAGTAACTATGGCTACACCTTC
CASSLGPMYSNYGYTF
>-|TRBJ2-1|-|TRBV5-1
TGCGCCAGCAGCCTAGTGAGGGCTACTTACAATGAGCAGTTCTTC
CASSLVRATYNEQFF
>TRBD1|TRBJ1-3|-|TRBV15
TGTGCCACCAGCAGAGACCCAGGGGGTGGAAACACCATATATTTT
CATSRDPGGGNTIYF
>-|TRBJ1-5|-|TRBV6-2/TRBV6-3
TGTGCCAGCAGTTACTCGGGGGGAAGGAATCAGCCCCAGCATTTT
CASSYSGGRNQPQHF
>-|TRBJ1-6|-|TRBV23-1
TGCGCCAGCATGGCGGGCCGGACCTATAATTCACCCCTCCACTTT
CASMAGRTYNSPLHF
>TRBD2|TRBJ2-2|-|TRBV10-3
TGTGCCATCAGTGACCCGGGGGGAATCAGGAAGACTAAAACCGGGGAGCTGTTTTTT
CAISDPGGIRKTKTGELFF
>-|TRBJ1-1|few|TRBV19
TGTGCCAGTAATCAACAGGGTCGGACTGAAGCTTTCTTT
CASNQQGRTEAFF
>-|TRBJ1-4|-|TRBV4-3
TGCGCCAGCAGCCAGTTGTCCGGGGCGGGGAGGAGGGAAAAACTGTTTTTT
CASSQLSGAGRREKLFF
>TRBD1|TRBJ1-1|-|TRBV6-2/TRBV6-3
TGTGCCAGCAGTTACGGGCAGGGGGCCGCAATGGGGCCTGAAGCTTTCTTT
CASSYGQGAAMGPEAFF